A single sample gave rise to the 20 T cell receptor beta chains below, sequenced in a study of blood T cell repertoires in COVID-19. Here immunoSEQ multiplex PCR was the method, and the copy in TCRdb shows in-frame clones only, minus some. The table includes 200,000 or so clones, over 70% detected once. Sequencing input: peripheral blood. The receptors come from a man aged 55 to 70 with active or convalescent COVID-19.

The rearrangement uses TRBV5-1 and TRBJ2-7, with D tentatively TRBD2 (6 bases). Germline CDR1 SGHRS, CDR2 YFSETQ. Trimming pared 4 bases from V and 3 bases from J, leaving 14 bases between. This CDR3 contains 14 residues. The CDR3 here is CASSVPTSSYEQYF. DNA for the CDR3: TGCGCCAGCAGCGTACCCACTAGCAGCTACGAGCAGTACTTC.

In DNA, the CDR3 is TGTGCCATCTCGGAGTCGTTAGATACGCAGTATTTT. Its protein is CAISESLDTQYF. The rearrangement links TRBV10-3 to TRBJ2-3, with no clear D. This CDR3 has 12 residues. Germline CDR1 reads ENHRY; CDR2 reads SYGVKD. V was shortened by 8 bases and J by 5 bases, with 11 bases between the two germline ends.

The rearrangement joins TRBV18 to TRBJ1-1, with 9 bases matching TRBD1. CDR1 and CDR2 (germline): KGHSH, LQKENI. V dropped 5 bases and J dropped 4; count of bases not matched to a gene: 8. The CDR3 has 15 amino acids. In DNA, the CDR3 is TGTGCCAGCTCATCCGGGACAGGGCCGCTCACTGAAGCTTTCTTT. Its translation: CASSSGTGPLTEAFF.

The chain is built from TRBV24-1 and TRBJ1-1, with a tentative D call TRBD1 (6 bases). Germline CDR1 is KGHDR and CDR2 is SFDVKD. The V end lost 6 bases, the J end lost 4 bases, and 8 bases lay between the germline ends. The CDR3 consists of 12 residues. CDR3 nucleotide sequence: TGTGCCACCAGTCAAGGGGGCACTGAAGCTTTCTTT. It is translated as CATSQGGTEAFF.

This clone was found a few times. This rearrangement joins TRBV18 to TRBJ1-1, with no clear D. This CDR3 has 14 amino acids. The V end lost 6 bases, the J end lost 1 base, and 12 bases lay between the germline ends. Germline V gives CDR1 KGHSH, CDR2 LQKENI. CDR3 region: CASSPTAGNTEAFF. CDR3 in DNA: TGTGCCAGCTCCCCTACGGCGGGGAACACTGAAGCTTTCTTT.

This chain links TRBV5-1 with TRBJ2-1, with D perhaps TRBD2 (5 bases). Trimming cost V 4 bases and J 0 bases, with 8 bases left between them. Germline CDR1 is SGHRS and CDR2 is YFSETQ. The CDR3 extends over 14 amino acids. CDR3 in DNA: TGCGCCAGCAGCCGGGGTTTCTCCTACAATGAGCAGTTCTTC. It codes for CASSRGFSYNEQFF.

This clone was detected a few times. The CDR3 is CASSLWANGELFF. CDR3 bases: TGTGCCAGCAGTTTATGGGCGAACGGGGAGCTGTTTTTT. This chain connects TRBV27 to TRBJ2-2; D is uncertain. CDR1 MNHEY and CDR2 SMNVEV come from the germline V gene (reference sequence). This CDR3 region has 13 residues. V was pared by 1 base and J by 7 bases, with 7 bases between.

This chain joins TRBV10-3 and TRBJ1-2; TRBD1 is a possible D gene (6 bases). CDR3 size: 13 residues. The V gene lost 0 bases and the J gene lost 8 bases, with 10 bases spanning the gap. Germline V gene lookup returns CDR1 ENHRY and CDR2 SYGVKD. CDR3 in amino acids: CAISESIQGGYTF. The CDR3 region has the DNA TGTGCCATCAGTGAGTCGATTCAGGGGGGCTACACCTTC.

The CDR3 DNA reads as TGTGCCAGCAGTGGAACAGGGACCGAGCAGTACTTC. Protein product: CASSGTGTEQYF. This chain links TRBV27 with TRBJ2-7; D may be TRBD1 (6 bases). Germline loops: CDR1 MNHEY, CDR2 SMNVEV (reference sequence). Trimming shortened V by 5 bases and J by 6 bases, and 11 bases separated the two germline ends. The CDR3 has 12 residues.

This clone was counted ten times or more. The chain links TRBV11-2 to TRBJ2-1; 7 bases are shared with TRBD2. V shed 4 bases and J 5 bases; nucleotides not matched to a gene: 14. Germline CDR1 reads SGHAT; CDR2 reads FQNNGV. The CDR3 totals 17 residues. CDR3 sequence (DNA): TGTGCCAGCAGCTCCCCGGTTTTTCGCGGGAGTAACAATGAGCAGTTCTTC. Translated: CASSSPVFRGSNNEQFF.

CDR3 amino acids: CASSLAGGSYEQYF. The CDR3 bases are TGTGCCAGCAGTTTAGCGGGAGGCTCCTACGAGCAGTACTTC. V usage is TRBV28 and J usage is TRBJ2-7, with 8 bases lining up with TRBD2. This CDR3 region has 14 residues. J lost 0 bases, V lost 2 bases, and 0 bases had no gene match. CDR1 is MDHEN and CDR2 is SYDVKM in the germline V gene.

J is TRBJ2-7 and V is TRBV5-6; the D gene is possibly TRBD1 (6 bases). Germline V gene lookup returns CDR1 SGHDT and CDR2 YYEEEE. The CDR3 has 15 residues. Trimming cost V 2 bases and J 1 base, with 13 bases left between them. CDR3 region: CASSFRWDISYEQYF. CDR3 DNA sequence: TGTGCCAGCAGCTTTAGGTGGGACATATCCTACGAGCAGTACTTC.

As to this clone: An end of the junction differs from the germline gene, which may be a read error. The rearrangement joins TRBV28 to TRBJ2-1; TRBD2 aligns across 7 bases. The CDR3 is 11 residues long. CDR1 MDHEN and CDR2 SYDVKM come from the germline V gene. The chain's CDR3 is CASSLSGGQLF. In DNA form, the CDR3 reads TGTGCCAGCAGTTTATCGGGAGGCCAGCTCTTC.

This chain joins TRBV11-2 and TRBJ2-5; 8 nucleotides line up with TRBD2. The ends lost 1 base at V and 2 bases at J; junction bases unmatched: 6. Looked up from germline, CDR1 is SGHAT and CDR2 is FQNNGV. The CDR3 is made up of 16 amino acids. CDR3 nucleotide sequence: TGTGCCAGCAGCTTAGGTCCCCTAGCGGGTCAAGAGACCCAGTACTTC. Amino acids: CASSLGPLAGQETQYF. Full variable domain (outside the CDR3, taken from reference TRBV11-2 and TRBJ2-5): EAGVAQSPRYKIIEKRQSVAFWCNPISGHATLYWYQQILGQGPKLLIQFQNNGVVDDSQLPKDRFSAERLKGVDSTLKIQPAKLEDSAVYLCASSLGPLAGQETQYFGPGTRLLVL.

The J gene is TRBJ1-2, the V gene TRBV9; no firm D call. CDR3 length: 11 residues. Trimming removed 4 bases from V and 6 bases from J, with 7 bases in between. Germline-derived CDR1 and CDR2 are SGDLS and YYNGEE. The CDR3 is CASSMRDGYTF. The CDR3 DNA reads as TGTGCCAGCAGCATGAGGGATGGCTACACCTTC.

Only a few counts were recorded for this clone. The chain links TRBV7-9 to TRBJ1-4, with a tentative D call TRBD1 (5 bases). The CDR3 runs to 15 residues. Germline values: CDR1 SEHNR, CDR2 FQNEAQ (reference sequence). The ends were cut back, 8 bases at V and 7 bases at J, with 20 bases in the middle. The CDR3 DNA reads as TGTGCCAGCCTTCCCGGGTTCAAAAGGGGTGAAAAACTGTTTTTT. Its protein product is CASLPGFKRGEKLFF.

This clone was found a few times. The chain carries TRBV27 and TRBJ1-5; D might be TRBD1 (5 bases). Germline loops: CDR1 MNHEY, CDR2 SMNVEV (reference sequence). V was trimmed by 11 bases and J by 2 bases, leaving 19 bases between them. The CDR3 totals 15 residues. Here the CDR3 reads CAPYQERDGNQPQHF. The CDR3 DNA reads as TGTGCCCCTTACCAGGAGCGGGACGGCAATCAGCCCCAGCATTTT.

The chain recombines TRBV5-1 with TRBJ2-5; D is possibly TRBD1 (7 bases). This CDR3 comprises 16 residues. The germline V and J ends were trimmed by 5 bases and 5 bases, with 22 bases remaining between them. Germline assignment: CDR1 SGHRS and CDR2 YFSETQ. The CDR3 loop is CASSSTGTVGGETQYF. CDR3 nucleotide sequence: TGCGCCAGCAGTTCGACCGGGACAGTTGGAGGGGAGACCCAGTACTTC.

The J gene is TRBJ2-3, the V gene TRBV29-1, with 8 bases lining up with TRBD2. The CDR3 extends over 14 amino acids. J was trimmed by 4 bases and V by 7 bases; bases with no gene match: 10. From germline, CDR1 is SQVTM and CDR2 ANQGSEA. The CDR3 nucleotides read TGCAGCGGGACGGGAGGGTTTGGGGCAGATACGCAGTATTTT. Encoded protein: CSGTGGFGADTQYF.

Worth noting for this clone: Other nucleotide sequences in the sample specify the same CDR3. V is TRBV19 and J is TRBJ2-5; D is possibly TRBD1 (6 bases). Trimming took off 6 bases at V and 2 bases at J, with 10 bases between the two ends. CDR1 is LNHDA and CDR2 is SQIVND in the germline V gene (reference sequence). There are 13 residues in the CDR3. The CDR3 sequence: CASSRGQQETQYF. CDR3 nucleotide sequence: TGTGCCAGTAGCCGTGGACAGCAAGAGACCCAGTACTTC. The full variable domain, in which reference TRBV19 and TRBJ2-5 provide the parts outside the CDR3, is DGGITQSPKYLFRKEGQNVTLSCEQNLNHDAMYWYRQDPGQGLRLIYYSQIVNDFQKGDIAEGYSVSREKKESFPLTVTSAQKNPTAFYLCASSRGQQETQYFGPGTRLLVL.